The 29 T cell receptor beta chains listed next were all sequenced from one sample in a study of beta chain features in type 1 diabetes. The whole isolated RNA underwent reverse transcription, so sequencing captured expressed TCRB transcripts. The protocol was immunoSEQ multiplex PCR, while the TCRdb copy is restricted to in-frame clones and leaves out a portion. This repertoire shows 120,000 to 150,000 clones, about 10% found once; its top ten account for around 1.4%. Sequencing used naive CD4+ T cells from blood. The receptors here all came from a young man in good health.

The gene calls are TRBV7-2 and TRBJ2-7; 10 positions match TRBD1. CDR1 is SGHTA and CDR2 is FQGNSA in the germline V gene. This CDR3 spans 14 amino acids. Trimming removed 4 bases from V and 4 bases from J; junction bases left unmatched: 4. The CDR3 region has the DNA TGTGCCAGCAGCTCCCGGACAGGGGGGTACGAGCAGTACTTC. It translates to CASSSRTGGYEQYF.

Only a few counts were recorded for this clone. The chain couples TRBV7-3 to TRBJ2-1; possibly TRBD2 for D (5 bases). Germline lookup yields CDR1 SGHTA and CDR2 FQGTGA. This CDR3 is 15 amino acids long. V shed 4 bases and J shed 3 bases, with 13 bases lying between them. For the CDR3, the DNA is TGTGCCAGCAGCTACTCGGGCGGGCACTACAATGAGCAGTTCTTC. It specifies CASSYSGGHYNEQFF.

This clone was observed many times. The V call is TRBV4-3, the J call TRBJ2-3, with D tentatively TRBD2 (6 bases). The germline CDR1 and CDR2 sequences are LGHNA and YSLEER. The V end lost 3 bases, the J end lost 1 base, and 11 bases lay between the germline ends. The CDR3 extends over 15 amino acids. The CDR3 reads CASSQGSGGTDTQYF. CDR3 sequence (DNA): TGCGCCAGCAGCCAGGGGTCGGGGGGCACAGATACGCAGTATTTT.

The chain is built from TRBV7-2 and TRBJ1-5; 8 bases align to TRBD1. The germline gives CDR1 SGHTA, CDR2 FQGNSA. This CDR3 has 14 residues. The J segment lost 3 bases and the V segment lost 4 bases, leaving 2 bases of the junction unmatched. The CDR3 here is CASSYRGANQPQHF. The CDR3 DNA sequence: TGTGCCAGCAGCTACAGGGGGGCCAATCAGCCCCAGCATTTT.

This chain connects TRBV18 to TRBJ2-5, with a weak D call TRBD2 (5 bases). This CDR3 has 17 residues. The germline CDR1 and CDR2 sequences are KGHSH and LQKENI. V shed 2 bases and J shed 4 bases, with 20 bases lying between them. The CDR3 loop reads CASSPITTRGRGETQYF. The DNA for the CDR3 is TGTGCCAGCTCACCAATAACGACACGGGGTCGCGGAGAGACCCAGTACTTC.

The J gene is TRBJ2-3, the V gene TRBV7-2, with 9 bases identical to TRBD1. Trimming took 5 bases from V and 4 from J; bases not matched to a gene: 4. Germline V lookup: CDR1 SGHTA, CDR2 FQGNSA. The CDR3 sequence is 14 residues long. CDR3 loop: CASSLGQGPDTQYF. CDR3 sequence (DNA): TGTGCCAGCAGCCTGGGACAGGGCCCAGATACGCAGTATTTT.

This clone was recorded many times. J is TRBJ2-5 and V is TRBV5-1; TRBD2 matches at 11 bases. This CDR3 is built from 14 residues. Germline CDR1 and CDR2: SGHRS and YFSETQ. V trimming: 2 bases; J trimming: 4 bases; junction bases outside the gene matches: 1. DNA for the CDR3: TGCGCCAGCAGCTTAACTAGCGGGGGAGAGACCCAGTACTTC. It is translated as CASSLTSGGETQYF.

The genes are TRBV5-1 and TRBJ2-1; D may be TRBD2 (7 bases). Per the germline V gene, CDR1 is SGHRS and CDR2 is YFSETQ. The CDR3 has 14 amino acids. V was shortened by 0 bases and J by 8 bases, with 12 bases between the two germline ends. In DNA, the CDR3 is TGCGCCAGCAGCTTGGGAAGGGGGGGCGATGAGCAGTTCTTC. Translated: CASSLGRGGDEQFF.

This clone turned up a few times. The germline gene is not matched at one end of the junction; a read error may be the cause. The J gene is TRBJ2-2, the V gene TRBV9, with TRBD2 matching over 7 bases. There are 12 residues in the CDR3. Germline CDR1 is SGDLS and CDR2 is YYNGEE. CDR3 sequence (DNA): TGTGCCAGCAGCGTCAACAGCGGGAAGCTGTTTTTT. Translated: CASSVNSGKLFF.

CDR3 protein: CASSSQGQGAYEQYF. Written as DNA, the CDR3 is TGTGCCAGCAGTTCCCAAGGGCAGGGGGCCTACGAGCAGTACTTC. V gene TRBV28 combines with J gene TRBJ2-7, with TRBD1 matching 7 bases. The J segment lost 2 bases and the V segment lost 4 bases, leaving 8 bases of the junction unmatched. The V gene's germline CDR1 is MDHEN and CDR2 SYDVKM. CDR3 length equals 15 residues.

The V gene is TRBV7-2, the J gene TRBJ1-2; D is possibly TRBD1 (6 bases). CDR1 is SGHTA, CDR2 FQGNSA, per germline. This CDR3 contains 15 residues. V was cut by 0 bases and J by 7 bases, with 15 bases left in between. The chain's CDR3 is CASSLAVGGLGGYTF. The CDR3, as DNA: TGTGCCAGCAGCTTAGCCGTCGGGGGGCTGGGTGGCTACACCTTC.

This clone was found a few times. J is TRBJ2-4 and V is TRBV6-1; 11 bases match TRBD2. The CDR3 runs 14 residues. Trimming at V came to 8 bases and at J to 8 bases, leaving 8 bases not matched to a gene. Germline V CDR1 and CDR2: MNHNS, SASEGT. The CDR3 DNA is TGTGCCAGCGGGGGGCTAGCGGGGGGAGACATTCAGTACTTC. Translation: CASGGLAGGDIQYF.

On this clone itself: At one end, the junction sequence differs from germline, possibly due to a read error. The chain combines TRBV9 with TRBJ2-7; 8 bases map to TRBD2. Germline loops: CDR1 SGDLS, CDR2 YYNGEE. The length of the CDR3 is 13 residues. The CDR3 bases are TGTGCCAGCAGCGCTTCAGGCGGGGGGAAGCCCTTTTTC. It encodes CASSASGGGKPFF.

A few counts support this clone. The chain is built from TRBV5-5 and TRBJ2-1, with a weak D call TRBD1 (5 bases). Germline CDR1 SGHKS, CDR2 YYEKEE (reference sequence). V lost 4 bases to trimming and J lost 3 bases, with 17 bases between them. The CDR3 length is 16 residues. CDR3 DNA sequence: TGTGCCAGCAGCCCGCTTGGGGCTAGGGACTACAATGAGCAGTTCTTC. Its translation is CASSPLGARDYNEQFF.

This clone was picked up a small number of times. This chain connects TRBV9 to TRBJ2-5, with 9 bases that match TRBD1. The J segment lost 4 bases and the V segment lost 0 bases, leaving 4 bases of the junction unmatched. The CDR3 loop spans 15 amino acids. CDR1 SGDLS and CDR2 YYNGEE come from the germline V gene. CDR3: CASSVVGQGIETQYF. The CDR3 DNA is TGTGCCAGCAGCGTAGTGGGACAGGGAATAGAGACCCAGTACTTC. The full variable domain, completed using reference TRBV9 and TRBJ2-5, is DSGVTQTPKHLITATGQRVTLRCSPRSGDLSVYWYQQSLDQGLQFLIQYYNGEERAKGNILERFSAQQFPDLHSELNLSSLELGDSALYFCASSVVGQGIETQYFGPGTRLLVL.

This clone was detected a few times. DNA for the CDR3: TGTGCCAGCAGCTTAGCGGGGGGGATCACCGAGCAGTACTTC. This encodes CASSLAGGITEQYF. V and J are TRBV7-9 and TRBJ2-7; 7 bases are a match to TRBD2. V shed 0 bases and J 6 bases; nucleotides not matched to a gene: 5. The CDR3 has 14 amino acids. From germline, CDR1 is SEHNR and CDR2 FQNEAQ (reference sequence).

The sample holds a few counts of this clone. The chain combines TRBV5-4 with TRBJ2-1; D gene unclear. Trimming took off 10 bases at V and 0 bases at J, with 11 bases between the two ends. CDR3 length equals 13 residues. From germline, CDR1 is SGHNT and CDR2 YYREEE (reference sequence). This chain's CDR3 is CAYRSSSYNEQFF. As DNA, the CDR3 is TGTGCCTATCGGTCGAGCTCCTACAATGAGCAGTTCTTC.

The rearrangement uses TRBV18 and TRBJ2-7; D might be TRBD1 (6 bases). V was shortened by 5 bases and J by 7 bases, with 18 bases between the two germline ends. CDR3 length: 14 residues. From germline, CDR1 is KGHSH and CDR2 LQKENI. For the CDR3, the DNA is TGTGCCAGCTCATCGTCCCAGGGGCAGAGGGAGCAGTACTTC. This codes for CASSSSQGQREQYF.

The genes are TRBV5-1 and TRBJ2-1, with 7 bases lining up with TRBD2. CDR3 size: 15 residues. Germline V gives CDR1 SGHRS, CDR2 YFSETQ. Unmatched junction bases numbered 4, after V lost 0 bases and J lost 4 bases. The CDR3 spells CASSLDLAVYNEQFF. In DNA form, the CDR3 reads TGCGCCAGCAGCTTGGACCTAGCGGTTTACAATGAGCAGTTCTTC.

This clone was seen more than once but under ten times. The chain employs TRBV7-8 and TRBJ1-1; a weak D match, TRBD1 (6 bases). In germline, CDR1 is SGHVS, CDR2 FQNEAQ. Trimming stripped 4 bases from V and 1 base from J, with 10 bases between. This CDR3 contains 14 residues. The CDR3 sequence is CASSWGTKNTEAFF. The CDR3 DNA follows: TGTGCCAGCAGCTGGGGGACAAAGAACACTGAAGCTTTCTTT.

The chain is built from TRBV11-2 and TRBJ2-1; TRBD2 matches at 14 bases. The germline V gene has CDR1 SGHAT and CDR2 FQNNGV. The CDR3 covers 16 residues. The V and J ends lost 3 bases and 10 bases, in that order; junction bases with no gene match: 8. The CDR3 sequence: CASSLSTSGGAIEQFF. DNA for the CDR3: TGTGCCAGCAGCTTGTCGACTAGCGGGGGGGCAATAGAGCAGTTCTTC. Filled out from reference TRBV11-2 and TRBJ2-1, the complete variable domain reads EAGVAQSPRYKIIEKRQSVAFWCNPISGHATLYWYQQILGQGPKLLIQFQNNGVVDDSQLPKDRFSAERLKGVDSTLKIQPAKLEDSAVYLCASSLSTSGGAIEQFFGPGTRLTVL.

This clone was recorded a few times. J is TRBJ1-2 and V is TRBV19; D might be TRBD1 (6 bases). V lost 7 bases and J 8 bases, leaving 17 bases between the germline ends. There are 13 residues in the CDR3. Germline CDR1 and CDR2: LNHDA and SQIVND (reference sequence). CDR3 amino acids: CASIRTDKGGYTF. The CDR3, as DNA: TGTGCCAGTATTCGGACAGACAAGGGCGGCTACACCTTC.

The chain is built from TRBV5-4 and TRBJ2-3, with 11 bases matching TRBD1. The CDR3 is 14 residues long. Germline loops: CDR1 SGHNT, CDR2 YYREEE (reference sequence). V shed 2 bases and J 7 bases; nucleotides not matched to a gene: 3. Written as DNA, the CDR3 is TGTGCCAGCAGCTTAGGACAGGGGGCATATACGCAGTATTTT. Translating gives CASSLGQGAYTQYF. Combining the CDR3 with reference TRBV5-4 and TRBJ2-3 gives the whole variable domain ETGVTQSPTHLIKTRGQQVTLRCSSQSGHNTVSWYQQALGQGPQFIFQYYREEENGRGNFPPRFSGLQFPNYSSELNVNALELDDSALYLCASSLGQGAYTQYFGPGTRLTVL.

This clone was detected only a few times. The J gene is TRBJ1-1, the V gene TRBV11-2; D call uncertain. Germline lookup yields CDR1 SGHAT and CDR2 FQNNGV. Trimming took off 2 bases at V and 4 bases at J, with 17 bases between the two ends. This CDR3 region has 16 residues. CDR3 residues: CASSLTPSGVATEAFF. CDR3 DNA: TGTGCCAGCAGCTTAACCCCCTCGGGTGTGGCCACTGAAGCTTTCTTT. Using reference TRBV11-2 and TRBJ1-1 for the parts outside the CDR3, the full variable domain is EAGVAQSPRYKIIEKRQSVAFWCNPISGHATLYWYQQILGQGPKLLIQFQNNGVVDDSQLPKDRFSAERLKGVDSTLKIQPAKLEDSAVYLCASSLTPSGVATEAFFGQGTRLTVV.

This clone was observed a few times. The chain carries TRBV19 and TRBJ2-3, with no clear D. Germline V CDR1 and CDR2: LNHDA, SQIVND (reference sequence). V was cut by 5 bases and J by 3 bases, with 9 bases left in between. CDR3 length: 13 residues. The CDR3 loop is CASSRAGTDTQYF. The CDR3 coding sequence is TGTGCCAGTAGTCGAGCCGGGACAGATACGCAGTATTTT.

This clone was detected ten times or more. The gene calls are TRBV29-1 and TRBJ2-4, with 8 bases matching TRBD1. V shed 5 bases and J 7 bases; nucleotides not matched to a gene: 10. CDR3 length equals 14 residues. Germline loops: CDR1 SQVTM, CDR2 ANQGSEA. CDR3 DNA sequence: TGCAGCGTTAGCAGGGGGCCACCTGATAACATTCAGTACTTC. Its translation: CSVSRGPPDNIQYF.

The chain carries TRBV18 and TRBJ1-1, with TRBD1 identical over 8 bases. The CDR3 consists of 18 residues. Germline V gene data show CDR1 as KGHSH and CDR2 as LQKENI. J gave up 0 bases and V 2 bases, and 11 bases lay outside the gene matches. The CDR3 region is CASSPMGQASLMNTEAFF. For the CDR3, the DNA is TGTGCCAGCTCACCAATGGGACAGGCGTCATTAATGAACACTGAAGCTTTCTTT.

V is TRBV9 and J is TRBJ2-7, with 7 bases that match TRBD1. With V trimmed by 0 bases and J by 0 bases, 3 bases remained unmatched. The length of the CDR3 is 15 residues. Germline V gene sequence: CDR1 SGDLS, CDR2 YYNGEE. The CDR3 sequence: CASSVGDSSSYEQYF. The CDR3 DNA reads as TGTGCCAGCAGCGTAGGGGACAGTAGCTCCTACGAGCAGTACTTC.

This CDR3 reads CASSGIRGRGYEQYF. CDR3 coding DNA: TGTGCCAGCAGCGGCATCAGGGGGCGCGGGTACGAGCAGTACTTC. The V gene is TRBV11-1, the J gene TRBJ2-7; 8 bases fit TRBD1. This CDR3 is 15 amino acids long. V shed 5 bases and J 4 bases; nucleotides not matched to a gene: 10. Germline CDR1 and CDR2: SGHAT and FQDESV (reference sequence).